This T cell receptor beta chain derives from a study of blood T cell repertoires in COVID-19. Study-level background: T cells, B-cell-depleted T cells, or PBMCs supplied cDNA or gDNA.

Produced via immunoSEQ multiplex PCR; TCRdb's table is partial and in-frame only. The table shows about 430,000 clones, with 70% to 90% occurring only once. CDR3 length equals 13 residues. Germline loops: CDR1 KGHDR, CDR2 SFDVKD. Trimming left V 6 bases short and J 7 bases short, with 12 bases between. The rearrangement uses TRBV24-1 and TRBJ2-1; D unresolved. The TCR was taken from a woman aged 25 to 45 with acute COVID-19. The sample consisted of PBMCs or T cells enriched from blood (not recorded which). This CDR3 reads CATSSPLWNEQFF. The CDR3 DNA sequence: TGTGCCACCAGTAGCCCATTATGGAATGAGCAGTTCTTC.